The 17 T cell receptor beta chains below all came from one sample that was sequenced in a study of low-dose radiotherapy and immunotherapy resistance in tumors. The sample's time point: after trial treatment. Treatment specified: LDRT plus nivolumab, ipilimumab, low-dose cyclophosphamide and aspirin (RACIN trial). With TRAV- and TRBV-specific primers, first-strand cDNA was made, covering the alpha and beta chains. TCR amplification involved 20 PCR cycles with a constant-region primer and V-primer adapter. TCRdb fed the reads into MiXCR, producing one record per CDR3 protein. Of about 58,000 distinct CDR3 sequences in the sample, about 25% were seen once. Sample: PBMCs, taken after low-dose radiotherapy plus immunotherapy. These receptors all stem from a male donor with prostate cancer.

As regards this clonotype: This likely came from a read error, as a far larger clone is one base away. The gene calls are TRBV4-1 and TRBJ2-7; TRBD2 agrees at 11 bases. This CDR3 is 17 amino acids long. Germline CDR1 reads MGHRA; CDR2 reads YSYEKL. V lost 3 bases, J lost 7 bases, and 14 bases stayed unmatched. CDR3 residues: CASSQRLAGPSYNEQYF. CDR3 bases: TGCGCCAGCAGCCAGCGACTAGCGGGACCCTCCTACAATGAGCAGTACTTC.

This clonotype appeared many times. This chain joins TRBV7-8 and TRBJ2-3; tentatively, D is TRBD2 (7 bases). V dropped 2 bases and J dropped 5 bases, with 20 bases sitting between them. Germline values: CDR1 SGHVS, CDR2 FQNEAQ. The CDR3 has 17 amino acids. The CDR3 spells CASSLRIRGAERDTQYF. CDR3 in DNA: TGTGCCAGCAGCTTAAGGATCCGGGGGGCAGAGAGAGATACGCAGTATTTT.

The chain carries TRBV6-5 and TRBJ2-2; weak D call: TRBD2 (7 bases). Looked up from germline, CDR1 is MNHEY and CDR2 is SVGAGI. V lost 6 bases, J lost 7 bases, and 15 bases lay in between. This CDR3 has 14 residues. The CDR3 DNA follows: TGTGCCAGCAGCCTGGGGGGGCAGGGCGGGGAGCTGTTTTTT. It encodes CASSLGGQGGELFF.

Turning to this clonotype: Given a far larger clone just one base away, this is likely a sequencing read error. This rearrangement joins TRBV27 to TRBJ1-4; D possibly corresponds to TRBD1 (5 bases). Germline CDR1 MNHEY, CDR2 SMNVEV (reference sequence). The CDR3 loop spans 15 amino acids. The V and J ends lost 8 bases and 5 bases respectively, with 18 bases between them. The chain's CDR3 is CASGSTGTVNEKLFF. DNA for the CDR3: TGTGCCAGCGGTTCGACCGGGACGGTCAATGAAAAACTGTTTTTT.

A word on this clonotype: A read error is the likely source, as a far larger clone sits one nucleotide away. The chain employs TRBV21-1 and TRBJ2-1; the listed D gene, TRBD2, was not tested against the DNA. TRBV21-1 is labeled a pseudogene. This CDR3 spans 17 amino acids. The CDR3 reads CASSQDYGSGSVGEQFF. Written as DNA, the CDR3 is TGTGCCAGCAGCCAAGATTACGGTAGCGGGAGCGTCGGTGAGCAGTTCTTC.

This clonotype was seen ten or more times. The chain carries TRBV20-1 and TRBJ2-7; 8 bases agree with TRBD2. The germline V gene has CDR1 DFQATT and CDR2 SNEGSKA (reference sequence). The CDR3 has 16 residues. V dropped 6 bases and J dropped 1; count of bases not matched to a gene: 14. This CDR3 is CSAAGLSGMGSYEQYF. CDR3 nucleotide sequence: TGCAGTGCCGCAGGACTTAGCGGGATGGGTTCCTACGAGCAGTACTTC.

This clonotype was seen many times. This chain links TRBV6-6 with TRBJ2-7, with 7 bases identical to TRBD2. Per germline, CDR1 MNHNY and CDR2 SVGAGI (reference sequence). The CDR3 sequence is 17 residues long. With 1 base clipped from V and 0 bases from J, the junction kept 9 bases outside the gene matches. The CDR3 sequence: CASSYFLIGGNSYEQYF. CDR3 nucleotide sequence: TGTGCCAGCAGTTACTTTCTTATCGGGGGGAACTCCTACGAGCAGTACTTC.

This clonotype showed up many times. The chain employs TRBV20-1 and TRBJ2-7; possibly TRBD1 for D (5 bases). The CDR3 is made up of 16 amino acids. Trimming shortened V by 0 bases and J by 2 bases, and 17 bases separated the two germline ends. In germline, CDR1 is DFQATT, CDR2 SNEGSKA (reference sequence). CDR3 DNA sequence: TGCAGTGCTAGAGATCAGGGTTCGATTTTGACCTACGAGCAGTACTTC. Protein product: CSARDQGSILTYEQYF.

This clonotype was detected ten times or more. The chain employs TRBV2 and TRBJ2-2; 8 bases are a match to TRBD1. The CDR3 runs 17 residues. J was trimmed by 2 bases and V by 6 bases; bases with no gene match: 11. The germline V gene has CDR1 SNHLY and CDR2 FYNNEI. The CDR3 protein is CASRDPGQASNTGELFF. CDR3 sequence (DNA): TGTGCCAGCAGGGATCCGGGACAGGCTTCCAACACCGGGGAGCTGTTTTTT.

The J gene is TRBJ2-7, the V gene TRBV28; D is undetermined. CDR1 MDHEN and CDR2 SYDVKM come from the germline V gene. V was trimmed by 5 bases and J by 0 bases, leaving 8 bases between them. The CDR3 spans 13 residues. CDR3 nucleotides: TGTGCCAGCAGTCTAGGGCCCTCCTACGAGCAGTACTTC. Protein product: CASSLGPSYEQYF. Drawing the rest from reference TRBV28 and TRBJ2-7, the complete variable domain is DVKVTQSSRYLVKRTGEKVFLECVQDMDHENMFWYRQDPGLGLRLIYFSYDVKMKEKGDIPEGYSVSREKKERFSLILESASTNQTSMYLCASSLGPSYEQYFGPGTRLTVT.

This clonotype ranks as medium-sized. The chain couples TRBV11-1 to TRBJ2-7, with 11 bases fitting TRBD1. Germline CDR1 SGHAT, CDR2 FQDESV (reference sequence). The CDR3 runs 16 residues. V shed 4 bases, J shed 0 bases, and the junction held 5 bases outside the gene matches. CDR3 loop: CASSSRGQGVSYEQYF. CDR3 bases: TGTGCCAGCAGCTCGAGGGGACAGGGGGTCTCCTACGAGCAGTACTTC.

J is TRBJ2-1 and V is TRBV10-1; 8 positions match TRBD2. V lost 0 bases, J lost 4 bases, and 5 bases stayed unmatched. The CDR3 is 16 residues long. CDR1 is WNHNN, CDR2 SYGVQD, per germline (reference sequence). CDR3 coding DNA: TGCGCCAGCAGTGAGTCGATAGCGGGACGATACAATGAGCAGTTCTTC. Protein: CASSESIAGRYNEQFF.

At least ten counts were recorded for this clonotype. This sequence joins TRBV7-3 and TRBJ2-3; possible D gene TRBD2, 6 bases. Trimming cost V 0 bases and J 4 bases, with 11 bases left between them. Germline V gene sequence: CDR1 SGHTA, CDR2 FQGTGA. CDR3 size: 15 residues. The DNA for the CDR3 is TGTGCCAGCAGCTTAACCGGGGGATGGTCAGATACGCAGTATTTT. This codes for CASSLTGGWSDTQYF.

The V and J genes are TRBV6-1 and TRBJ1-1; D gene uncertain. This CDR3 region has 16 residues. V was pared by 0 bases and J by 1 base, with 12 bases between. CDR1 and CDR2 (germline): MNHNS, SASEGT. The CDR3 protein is CASSEARAAENTEAFF. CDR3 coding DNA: TGTGCCAGCAGTGAAGCTAGGGCAGCCGAGAACACTGAAGCTTTCTTT.

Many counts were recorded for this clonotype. In DNA, the CDR3 is TGTGCCAGCAGCTTAGGGCAGGGTGCAAACATTCAGTACTTC. The encoded protein is CASSLGQGANIQYF. The gene calls are TRBV7-9 and TRBJ2-4; possible D gene TRBD1, 5 bases. The V and J ends lost 1 base and 6 bases respectively, with 10 bases between them. The CDR3 has 14 residues. Per the germline V gene, CDR1 is SEHNR and CDR2 is FQNEAQ (reference sequence).

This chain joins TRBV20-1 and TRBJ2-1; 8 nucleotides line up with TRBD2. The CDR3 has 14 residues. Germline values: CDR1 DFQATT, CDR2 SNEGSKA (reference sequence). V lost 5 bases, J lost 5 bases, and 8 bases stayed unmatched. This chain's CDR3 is CSAHGGGRHNEQFF. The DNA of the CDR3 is TGCAGTGCTCATGGCGGGGGGCGCCACAATGAGCAGTTCTTC.

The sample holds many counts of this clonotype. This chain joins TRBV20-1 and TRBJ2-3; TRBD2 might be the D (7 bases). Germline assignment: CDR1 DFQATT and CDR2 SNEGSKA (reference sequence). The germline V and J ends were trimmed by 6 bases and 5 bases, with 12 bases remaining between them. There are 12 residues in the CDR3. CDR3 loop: CSALRGGDTQYF. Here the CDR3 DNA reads TGCAGTGCCCTGAGGGGGGGAGATACGCAGTATTTT.